This TCR beta chain was obtained from a study of regulatory T cells in long-lasting Graves disease. Time point indicated: newly diagnosed GD, antithyroid drugs for less than 3 months. PBMCs were the source of the RNA used for TCR sequencing. V dropped 6 bases and J dropped 9 bases, with 15 bases sitting between them. The CDR3 is 14 amino acids. CDR1 and CDR2 from the germline V gene are SNHLY and FYNNEI. Building the TCR beta libraries relied on iRepertoire HTBI primers, and CDR3 regions underwent Arm-PCR. Via MiXCR, TCRdb re-called the multiplex PCR reads, giving one row per CDR3 protein. This sample carries 200,000 to 250,000 distinct CDR3 sequences, about 19% of them seen once, and the ten largest clones take approximately 12%. This clonotype was recorded many times. These data also formed part of another study, on T cells in Graves' hyperthyroidism and ophthalmopathy.

Sequencing was performed on peripheral blood mononuclear cells (PBMCs), taken at new diagnosis, from a patient treated with antithyroid drugs. V and J are TRBV2 and TRBJ1-6; D unclear. The source is a woman in her 30s with Graves disease. The CDR3 loop is CASRSNGVISPLHF. The CDR3 bases are TGTGCCAGCAGGTCCAACGGGGTGATTTCACCCCTCCACTTT.